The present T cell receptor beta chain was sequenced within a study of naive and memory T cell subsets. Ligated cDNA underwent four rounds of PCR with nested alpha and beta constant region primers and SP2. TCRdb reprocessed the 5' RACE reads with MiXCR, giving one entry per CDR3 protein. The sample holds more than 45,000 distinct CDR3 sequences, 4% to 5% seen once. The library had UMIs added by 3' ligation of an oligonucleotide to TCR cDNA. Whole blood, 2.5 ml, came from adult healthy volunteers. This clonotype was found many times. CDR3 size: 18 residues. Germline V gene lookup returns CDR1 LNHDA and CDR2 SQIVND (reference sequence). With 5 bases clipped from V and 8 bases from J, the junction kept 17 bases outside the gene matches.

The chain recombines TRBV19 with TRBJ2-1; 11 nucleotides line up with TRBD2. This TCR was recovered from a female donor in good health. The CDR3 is CASSPYGRRGTSGDEQFF. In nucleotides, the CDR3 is TGTGCCAGTAGTCCATATGGGCGTCGAGGGACTAGCGGAGATGAGCAGTTCTTC.